Below are 4 T cell receptor beta chains sequenced from a single sample in a study of human T cells and chemical hapten exposure. A single record per CDR3 protein comes from TCRdb applying MiXCR to the RACE reads. The sample contains 300,000 to 450,000 distinct CDR3 sequences, 4.5% to 6% of which appear only once. Time point of the sample: pre-sensitization, week 0. Regarding treatment: therapeutic diphenylcyclopropenone sensitization with weekly scalp DPC. Source: whole blood, taken in connection with sensitization to the hapten diphenylcyclopropenone (DPC). Receptor source: a woman in her fifties or sixties with alopecia areata. Some clones in this sample may be carry-over from other donors' samples.

This clonotype appeared many times. The chain employs TRBV20-1 and TRBJ1-6; 9 bases are a match to TRBD1. The trim removed 1 base at V and 0 bases at J, leaving 4 bases unmatched. The CDR3 has 17 residues. The germline V gene encodes CDR1 DFQATT and CDR2 SNEGSKA (reference sequence). The CDR3 coding sequence is TGCAGTGCTAGAGGGGGACAGGGAAGCTCCTATAATTCACCCCTCCACTTT. Translating gives CSARGGQGSSYNSPLHF.

The sample holds many counts of this clonotype. The genes are TRBV6-5 and TRBJ1-6, with 8 bases identical to TRBD1. The CDR3 is 15 amino acids. Germline lookup yields CDR1 MNHEY and CDR2 SVGAGI. V lost 4 bases and J lost 6; bases outside the gene matches: 5. DNA for the CDR3: TGTGCCAGCAGTTCCCCGACAGGGGCTAATTCACCCCTCCACTTT. Translated, it gives CASSSPTGANSPLHF.

The rearrangement joins TRBV5-1 to TRBJ1-1; the D gene is possibly TRBD1 (5 bases). With 2 bases removed from V and 6 bases from J, the gap between germline ends came to 17 bases. The CDR3 totals 15 residues. Per the germline V gene, CDR1 is SGHRS and CDR2 is YFSETQ. The CDR3 loop reads CASSLEGRGNAEAFF. CDR3 sequence (DNA): TGCGCCAGCAGCTTAGAGGGGAGGGGAAACGCTGAAGCTTTCTTT.

Ten or more counts support this clonotype. The chain employs TRBV7-6 and TRBJ2-3, with D possibly matching TRBD2 (6 bases). The germline V and J ends were trimmed by 0 bases and 4 bases, with 14 bases remaining between them. Germline CDR1 and CDR2: SGHVS and FNYEAQ. This CDR3 is 16 amino acids long. The CDR3 loop is CASSLAAGEVPDTQYF. The CDR3 nucleotides read TGTGCCAGCAGCTTAGCGGCCGGGGAGGTTCCAGATACGCAGTATTTT.